The next 31 T cell receptor beta chains were all read from a single sample in a study of T cell responses to AZD1222 COVID-19 vaccine. Here immunoSEQ multiplex PCR was the method, and the copy in TCRdb shows in-frame clones only, minus some. The profile shows roughly 120,000 clones, about 90% of them singletons. Source: peripheral blood, taken on day 0 of AZD1222 vaccination. The receptors here all came from an adult in good health.

This clone was found a few times. The chain combines TRBV10-1 with TRBJ2-7; unclear D gene. The CDR3 has 13 residues. Trimming removed 4 bases at V and 0 bases at J, with 7 bases between. The germline CDR1 and CDR2 sequences are WNHNN and SYGVQD (reference sequence). Here the CDR3 DNA reads TGCGCCAGCAGTGCTTCCGTCTCCTACGAGCAGTACTTC. Its protein product is CASSASVSYEQYF.

The chain combines TRBV18 with TRBJ1-4; no definite D call. CDR1 KGHSH and CDR2 LQKENI come from the germline V gene. The V and J ends lost 4 bases and 8 bases respectively, with 5 bases between them. The CDR3 length is 11 residues. The CDR3 loop reads CASSLEEKLFF. As DNA, the CDR3 is TGTGCCAGCTCACTAGAAGAAAAACTGTTTTTT.

The V and J genes are TRBV30 and TRBJ2-7; D is tentatively TRBD1 or TRBD2 (5 bases each). The CDR3 runs to 13 residues. The germline CDR1 and CDR2 sequences are GTSNPN and SVGIG (reference sequence). V shed 3 bases and J shed 1 base, with 10 bases lying between them. The CDR3 bases are TGTGCCTGGAGCGTCGGGGCTTCCTACGAGCAGTACTTC. Translation: CAWSVGASYEQYF. Variable domain in full (rest from reference TRBV30 and TRBJ2-7): SQTIHQWPATLVQPVGSPLSLECTVEGTSNPNLYWYRQAAGRGLQLLFYSVGIGQISSEVPQNLSASRPQDRQFILSSKKLLLSDSGFYLCAWSVGASYEQYFGPGTRLTVT.

The gene calls are TRBV27 and TRBJ2-2; D is unresolved. CDR3 length: 15 amino acids. Germline assignment: CDR1 MNHEY and CDR2 SMNVEV (reference sequence). Trimming removed 2 bases from V and 2 bases from J, with 9 bases in between. CDR3 protein: CASSLELSNTGELFF. The CDR3 nucleotides are TGTGCCAGCAGTTTAGAGCTATCCAACACCGGGGAGCTGTTTTTT.

V usage is TRBV5-1 and J usage is TRBJ2-5; 9 bases align to TRBD1. The CDR3 spans 15 residues. The germline gives CDR1 SGHRS, CDR2 YFSETQ. Germline trimming cut 2 bases from V and 5 bases from J; bases unmatched to any gene: 7. The CDR3 nucleotides read TGCGCCAGCAGCTTACAGGGGGCGCTGGGGGAGACCCAGTACTTC. The encoded protein is CASSLQGALGETQYF.

The chain recombines TRBV7-8 with TRBJ1-3, with D possibly matching TRBD1 (5 bases). Germline values: CDR1 SGHVS, CDR2 FQNEAQ. The V end was cut by 1 base, the J end by 1 base, with 11 bases between. This CDR3 spans 16 amino acids. In nucleotides, the CDR3 is TGTGCCAGCAGCTTAGGTGGGGGGGGATCTGGAAACACCATATATTTT. Protein product: CASSLGGGGSGNTIYF.

The chain carries TRBV6-5 and TRBJ2-1; possibly TRBD1 or TRBD2 for D (5 bases each). V was shortened by 1 base and J by 6 bases, with 7 bases between the two germline ends. This CDR3 comprises 13 residues. In germline, CDR1 is MNHEY, CDR2 SVGAGI. CDR3 residues: CASSYWGSNEQFF. The CDR3 DNA reads TGTGCCAGCAGTTACTGGGGGAGCAATGAGCAGTTCTTC.

The chain employs TRBV28 and TRBJ1-5; maybe TRBD1 (5 bases). CDR1 MDHEN and CDR2 SYDVKM come from the germline V gene. This CDR3 is 14 amino acids long. V was trimmed by 5 bases and J by 5 bases, leaving 13 bases between them. The CDR3 loop is CASSIGASYQPQHF. The CDR3 DNA sequence: TGTGCCAGCAGTATAGGGGCTTCCTATCAGCCCCAGCATTTT. The variable domain in full, completed from reference TRBV28 and TRBJ1-5, reads DVKVTQSSRYLVKRTGEKVFLECVQDMDHENMFWYRQDPGLGLRLIYFSYDVKMKEKGDIPEGYSVSREKKERFSLILESASTNQTSMYLCASSIGASYQPQHFGDGTRLSIL.

The chain is built from TRBV28 and TRBJ2-7; 10 bases are a match to TRBD1. Germline CDR1 reads MDHEN; CDR2 reads SYDVKM. The CDR3 consists of 17 residues. V dropped 6 bases and J dropped 2; count of bases not matched to a gene: 13. For the CDR3, the DNA is TGTGCCAGCAGAGTAGATGCCCCGGGACAGGGGACCTACGAGCAGTACTTC. Amino acids: CASRVDAPGQGTYEQYF.

The V gene is TRBV10-2, the J gene TRBJ2-3, with 8 bases that match TRBD1. This CDR3 comprises 13 residues. V shed 4 bases and J 8 bases; nucleotides not matched to a gene: 5. Germline values: CDR1 WSHSY, CDR2 SAAADI. The CDR3 reads CASSAGQEGTQYF. CDR3 DNA sequence: TGCGCCAGCAGTGCGGGACAGGAGGGTACGCAGTATTTT.

This clone is termed medium-sized. This sequence joins TRBV5-8 and TRBJ1-4, with D perhaps TRBD1 (6 bases). Trimming cost V 4 bases and J 10 bases, with 17 bases left between them. CDR3 size: 14 residues. Germline V CDR1 and CDR2: SGHTS, YDEGEE. The CDR3: CASSLGDISAKLFF. CDR3 in DNA: TGTGCCAGCAGCCTCGGGGACATATCAGCAAAACTGTTTTTT.

This chain uses TRBV6-1 with TRBJ1-4; 7 nucleotides match TRBD1. CDR3 size: 16 residues. With 5 bases clipped from V and 9 bases from J, the junction kept 15 bases outside the gene matches. Germline V gives CDR1 MNHNS, CDR2 SASEGT. The CDR3 spells CASSQGRTGLMKKLFF. CDR3 in DNA: TGTGCCAGCAGTCAAGGGAGGACAGGACTCATGAAAAAACTGTTTTTT.

The chain uses TRBV5-1 and TRBJ2-3, with TRBD1 matching 7 bases. The CDR3 is 15 residues long. With V trimmed by 4 bases and J by 0 bases, 5 bases remained unmatched. Germline CDR1 is SGHRS and CDR2 is YFSETQ. The CDR3 protein is CASSPGQASTDTQYF. CDR3 nucleotides: TGCGCCAGCAGCCCCGGACAGGCTAGCACAGATACGCAGTATTTT. Full variable domain (missing parts from reference TRBV5-1 and TRBJ2-3): KAGVTQTPRYLIKTRGQQVTLSCSPISGHRSVSWYQQTPGQGLQFLFEYFSETQRNKGNFPGRFSGRQFSNSRSEMNVSTLELGDSALYLCASSPGQASTDTQYFGPGTRLTVL.

This chain connects TRBV7-2 to TRBJ1-5; TRBD1 is a possible D gene (5 bases). The germline CDR1 and CDR2 sequences are SGHTA and FQGNSA. The CDR3 is 16 amino acids. V was shortened by 6 bases and J by 0 bases, with 15 bases between the two germline ends. The CDR3 coding sequence is TGTGCCAGCAGTCCCGCCAGGGCGTATAGCAATCAGCCCCAGCATTTT. Protein sequence: CASSPARAYSNQPQHF.

This clone was seen once. The chain combines TRBV28 with TRBJ1-4; D call uncertain. CDR1 and CDR2 from the germline V gene are MDHEN and SYDVKM. The CDR3 contains 16 residues. Between the trimmed V and J ends, which lost 6 bases and 4 bases, there was a span of 18 bases. The CDR3 spells CASSPLGWQFNEKLFF. In DNA form, the CDR3 reads TGTGCCAGCAGCCCCTTAGGGTGGCAGTTTAATGAAAAACTGTTTTTT.

V usage is TRBV5-1 and J usage is TRBJ2-5; the D call may be TRBD1 or TRBD2 (5 bases each). The germline V gene has CDR1 SGHRS and CDR2 YFSETQ. The CDR3 consists of 14 residues. V lost 0 bases and J 0 bases, leaving 6 bases between the germline ends. The CDR3 sequence is CASSLGGYQETQYF. In DNA, the CDR3 is TGCGCCAGCAGCTTGGGGGGGTACCAAGAGACCCAGTACTTC.

The chain has TRBV19 and TRBJ2-3; D might be TRBD1 or TRBD2, each matching 5 bases. The CDR3 runs 17 residues. V lost 4 bases and J 0 bases, leaving 17 bases between the germline ends. Germline V lookup: CDR1 LNHDA, CDR2 SQIVND (reference sequence). CDR3: CASSKPPYGGSTDTQYF. CDR3 nucleotide sequence: TGTGCCAGTAGTAAACCCCCCTATGGGGGAAGCACAGATACGCAGTATTTT.

This chain joins TRBV20-1 and TRBJ2-6, with D uncertain. CDR1 is DFQATT, CDR2 SNEGSKA, per germline (reference sequence). This CDR3 contains 14 residues. The germline V and J ends were trimmed by 3 bases and 2 bases, with 8 bases remaining between them. DNA for the CDR3: TGCAGTGCTAGTTCGACTCCTGGGGCCAACGTCCTGACTTTC. It translates to CSASSTPGANVLTF.

The chain couples TRBV5-1 to TRBJ2-2; 12 bases agree with TRBD2. After removal of 7 bases from V and 7 bases from J, the junction contained 8 bases not matched to a gene. CDR1 and CDR2 from the germline V gene are SGHRS and YFSETQ. This CDR3 is built from 15 residues. The CDR3 sequence is CASQMTSGSHGELFF. CDR3 DNA sequence: TGCGCCAGCCAAATGACTAGCGGGAGTCACGGGGAGCTGTTTTTT.

This clone has only one observation. This chain joins TRBV2 and TRBJ2-3; D may be TRBD1 or TRBD2 (5 bases each). CDR3 size: 14 residues. Germline CDR1 reads SNHLY; CDR2 reads FYNNEI. Trimming left V 11 bases short and J 6 bases short, with 21 bases between. CDR3 DNA sequence: TGTGCCGGAAGTCTAGGGACGCATGGGGATACGCAGTATTTT. This gives the protein CAGSLGTHGDTQYF.

The chain is built from TRBV6-5 and TRBJ1-1; D call uncertain. This CDR3 is 13 amino acids long. V was shortened by 7 bases and J by 4 bases, with 13 bases between the two germline ends. The germline gives CDR1 MNHEY, CDR2 SVGAGI. The DNA of the CDR3 is TGTGCCAGCAACTTGCTCGCGAGCACTGAAGCTTTCTTT. Translated: CASNLLASTEAFF.

The chain couples TRBV10-3 to TRBJ1-2, with 7 bases identical to TRBD1. The germline gives CDR1 ENHRY, CDR2 SYGVKD. Trimming removed 0 bases from V and 3 bases from J; junction bases left unmatched: 10. This CDR3 has 17 amino acids. The CDR3 sequence: CAISESVPRTGDYGYTF. In nucleotides, the CDR3 is TGTGCCATCAGTGAGTCAGTCCCCCGCACAGGGGACTATGGCTACACCTTC.

The chain couples TRBV10-2 to TRBJ1-1, with D possibly TRBD1 on 6 matching bases. V lost 6 bases and J 1 base, leaving 12 bases between the germline ends. The CDR3 runs to 14 residues. Looked up from germline, CDR1 is WSHSY and CDR2 is SAAADI. The CDR3 here is CASRDTTGNTEAFF. CDR3 coding DNA: TGCGCCAGCAGAGACACGACAGGGAACACTGAAGCTTTCTTT.

The CDR3 spells CASSPQVGGDEQYF. The CDR3 nucleotides are TGTGCCAGCAGCCCCCAAGTGGGTGGGGACGAGCAGTACTTC. The chain couples TRBV4-2 to TRBJ2-7; D is ambiguous. Trimming shortened V by 4 bases and J by 5 bases, and 15 bases separated the two germline ends. The germline V gene encodes CDR1 LGHNA and CDR2 YNFKEQ. The CDR3 has 14 residues.

The rearrangement joins TRBV5-1 to TRBJ2-5; D is perhaps TRBD1 (6 bases). V gave up 0 bases and J gave up 5 bases, with 11 bases separating them. Germline V CDR1 and CDR2: SGHRS, YFSETQ. CDR3 length: 14 amino acids. In nucleotides, the CDR3 is TGCGCCAGCAGCTTGGAGGGGGTTGATGAGACCCAGTACTTC. Residues: CASSLEGVDETQYF. Drawing the rest from reference TRBV5-1 and TRBJ2-5, the complete variable domain is KAGVTQTPRYLIKTRGQQVTLSCSPISGHRSVSWYQQTPGQGLQFLFEYFSETQRNKGNFPGRFSGRQFSNSRSEMNVSTLELGDSALYLCASSLEGVDETQYFGPGTRLLVL.

The gene calls are TRBV5-8 and TRBJ1-2, with D tentatively TRBD1 (5 bases). The CDR3 consists of 15 residues. Trimming pared 4 bases from V and 1 base from J, leaving 14 bases between. Germline CDR1 reads SGHTS; CDR2 reads YDEGEE. The CDR3 DNA reads TGTGCCAGCAGCCGGGGACGGACTTTTAACTATGGCTACACCTTC. Its protein is CASSRGRTFNYGYTF. The whole variable domain, filled in from reference TRBV5-8 and TRBJ1-2, reads EAGVTQSPTHLIKTRGQQATLRCSPISGHTSVYWYQQALGLGLQFLLWYDEGEERNRGNFPPRFSGRQFPNYSSELNVNALELEDSALYLCASSRGRTFNYGYTFGSGTRLTVV.

The V call is TRBV19, the J call TRBJ1-4; 9 bases match TRBD1. J lost 0 bases, V lost 6 bases, and 2 bases had no gene match. Per germline, CDR1 LNHDA and CDR2 SQIVND (reference sequence). There are 15 residues in the CDR3. CDR3 nucleotide sequence: TGTGCCAGTAGGACAGGGGGTGCAACTAATGAAAAACTGTTTTTT. Its translation: CASRTGGATNEKLFF.

J is TRBJ1-1 and V is TRBV4-3; D ambiguous. Germline CDR1 is LGHNA and CDR2 is YSLEER. The germline V and J ends were trimmed by 0 bases and 5 bases, with 10 bases remaining between them. The CDR3 totals 14 residues. CDR3 nucleotides: TGCGCCAGCAGCCAAGAGGCAGGTAGAACTGAAGCTTTCTTT. Translation: CASSQEAGRTEAFF.

This sequence joins TRBV11-3 and TRBJ2-1; 8 bases agree with TRBD2. CDR3 length: 15 residues. V gave up 0 bases and J gave up 10 bases; unmatched junction bases: 8. Per germline, CDR1 SGHNT and CDR2 YENEEA. CDR3 nucleotide sequence: TGTGCCAGCAGCTTAGAGCTGGGAGCGGGAGTGGAGCAGTTCTTC. It yields the protein CASSLELGAGVEQFF.

The chain has TRBV19 and TRBJ1-2; D not certain. Per germline, CDR1 LNHDA and CDR2 SQIVND (reference sequence). This CDR3 comprises 16 residues. V was pared by 7 bases and J by 5 bases, with 23 bases between. CDR3 loop: CASTQLSAAGRYGYTF. CDR3 DNA sequence: TGTGCCAGTACCCAGCTCAGCGCCGCGGGCAGGTATGGCTACACCTTC.

This clone came up once. The V and J genes are TRBV5-1 and TRBJ1-6, with D possibly being TRBD1 (5 bases). The CDR3 is 15 residues long. V was clipped by 2 bases and J by 10 bases, with 16 bases between them. Germline V lookup: CDR1 SGHRS, CDR2 YFSETQ. Here the CDR3 reads CASSLDSPGQSPLHF. Here the CDR3 DNA reads TGCGCCAGCAGCTTAGACAGTCCTGGCCAATCACCCCTCCACTTT.